In its sample, the clone carrying this T cell receptor beta chain was seen many times. Its cognate antigen is unknown. The data were taken from a study of T-cell memory formation after mild COVID-19. TCRdb processed the 5' RACE reads anew with MiXCR; each CDR3 protein has one entry. The table lists around 130,000 distinct CDR3 sequences, about 15% of them singletons, with around 4.8% in the top ten. Notes on the study in general: Clones that contracted from day 15 to 85 had balanced CD4/CD8; later expanders were CD4+ biased. Some clones that responded turned up in pre-infection memory, which suggests that cross-reactive memory joined in.

The CDR3 spans 14 residues. V lost 3 bases, J lost 8 bases, and 14 bases lay in between. CDR1 and CDR2 from the germline V gene are MDHEN and SYDVKM. This TCR derives from a man aged 18-30 years who had mild COVID-19 (a few samples of this study predate the infection). Cell type and time point are not known. The sample was PBMCs or a T cell subset sorted from them (not recorded which). This chain uses TRBV28 with TRBJ2-1; D is tentatively TRBD1 or TRBD2 (5 bases each). The CDR3 reads CASSFAGDGDEQFF. CDR3 DNA: TGTGCCAGCAGTTTTGCTGGGGACGGGGATGAGCAGTTCTTC.